One TCR beta chain is described in this entry. A multiplex PCR was run with 60 Vbeta primers and 13 Jbeta primers. As originally analysed: Unique TCR beta chains totaled some 80 million in a later count, with roughly 11 million of them shared. The repertoire was sequenced with immunoSEQ multiplex PCR; TCRdb's copy has only in-frame clones and lacks some. V and J calls plus clone size are reproduced from that table; the DNA served to infer D and trimming. The table records fewer than 200,000 clones, about three quarters of them present only once. This sample was included in a study of cytomegalovirus exposure and HLA in healthy donors. The V gene end was trimmed by 4 bases and the J gene end by 8 bases; junction bases not matched to a gene: 5. Per germline, CDR1 SQVTM and CDR2 ANQGSEA. The CDR3 spans 12 residues.

The TCR originated in a woman aged 40 to 50 in good health and CMV-seropositive. Sample: PBMCs. The V and J genes are TRBV29-1 and TRBJ1-1; 9 positions match TRBD1. The CDR3 bases are TGCAGCGTTGGGACAGGGGATCCGGAAGCTTTCTTT. Translating it yields CSVGTGDPEAFF.